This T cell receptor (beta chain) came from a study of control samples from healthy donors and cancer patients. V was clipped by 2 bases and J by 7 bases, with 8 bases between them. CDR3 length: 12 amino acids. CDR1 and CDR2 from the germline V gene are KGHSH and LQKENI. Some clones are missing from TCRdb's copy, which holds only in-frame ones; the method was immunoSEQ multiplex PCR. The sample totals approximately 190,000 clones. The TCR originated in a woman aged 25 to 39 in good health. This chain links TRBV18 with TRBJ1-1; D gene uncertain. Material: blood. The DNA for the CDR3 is TGTGCCAGCTCACCAGAGGACCGTGAAGCTTTCTTT. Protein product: CASSPEDREAFF.